This entry features one T cell receptor beta chain sequence. This entry is derived from a study of control samples from healthy donors and cancer patients. Libraries were prepared by immunoSEQ multiplex PCR; TCRdb keeps only in-frame clonotypes and omits some of them. The table includes over 80,000 clones, 85% detected once. The CDR3 has 12 residues. Per germline, CDR1 GTSNPN and CDR2 SVGIG (reference sequence). V was clipped by 7 bases and J by 4 bases, with 13 bases between them. The rearrangement links TRBV30 to TRBJ1-1; possibly TRBD1 for D (6 bases). The sample consisted of blood. The source of this sequence is a man aged 30 to 39 in good health. The CDR3, as DNA: TGTGCCTTACAAACAGGGAGCACTGAAGCTTTCTTT. This codes for CALQTGSTEAFF.